These 3 T cell receptor beta chains share one sample of origin, sequenced in a study of blood T cell repertoires in COVID-19 (dated by TCRdb to the early 2020s). Library preparation used the immunoSEQ multiplex PCR assay. What TCRdb holds here is the immuneACCESS table cut down to in-frame rearrangements. Part of the clones is not present; checked against another copy, under half of the missing clones reflect an unresolved V gene, and the others are unexplained. The sample includes roughly 68,000 clones, with 88% observed a single time. 43% of the sample is held by the ten biggest clonotypes. What was sequenced was peripheral blood. The receptors come from a woman aged 60-70 years with COVID-19, enrolled during active disease.

V usage is TRBV7-9 and J usage is TRBJ1-2, with 9 positions matching TRBD1. The CDR3 is made up of 14 amino acids. Unmatched junction bases numbered 6, after V lost 5 bases and J lost 5 bases. Per the germline V gene, CDR1 is SEHNR and CDR2 is FQNEAQ (reference sequence). This CDR3 reads CASSPPGQGYGYTF. The CDR3, as DNA: TGTGCCAGCAGCCCACCGGGACAGGGATATGGCTACACCTTC.

This clone has a single count. The V call is TRBV4-1, the J call TRBJ2-7; no clear D gene. Trimming pared 4 bases from V and 5 bases from J, leaving 15 bases between. CDR1 is MGHRA and CDR2 is YSYEKL in the germline V gene. The CDR3 spans 14 residues. CDR3 sequence reads: CASSLETNEDEQYF. The CDR3 DNA is TGCGCCAGCAGCCTCGAAACTAACGAAGACGAGCAGTACTTC.

The chain joins TRBV3-1 (or the pseudogene TRBV3-2) to TRBJ1-5; D unclear. The CDR3 length is 13 residues. Germline V CDR1 and CDR2: LGHDT, YNNKEL (reference sequence). V was clipped by 0 bases and J by 6 bases, with 6 bases between them. CDR3 loop: CASSQEERQPQHF. Written as DNA, the CDR3 is TGTGCCAGCAGCCAAGAGGAGCGTCAGCCCCAGCATTTT.